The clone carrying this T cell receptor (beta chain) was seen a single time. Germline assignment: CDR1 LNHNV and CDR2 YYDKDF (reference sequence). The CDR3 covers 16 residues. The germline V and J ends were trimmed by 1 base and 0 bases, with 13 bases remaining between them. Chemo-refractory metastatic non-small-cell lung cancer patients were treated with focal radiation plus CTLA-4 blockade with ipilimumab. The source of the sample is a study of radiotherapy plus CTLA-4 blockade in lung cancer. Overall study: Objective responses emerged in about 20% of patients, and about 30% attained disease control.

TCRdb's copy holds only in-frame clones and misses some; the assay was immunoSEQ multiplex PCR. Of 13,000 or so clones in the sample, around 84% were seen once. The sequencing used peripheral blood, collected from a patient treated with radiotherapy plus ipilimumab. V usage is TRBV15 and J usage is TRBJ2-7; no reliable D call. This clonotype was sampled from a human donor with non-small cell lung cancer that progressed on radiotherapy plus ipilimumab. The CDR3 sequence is CATSRGVRLSSYEQYF. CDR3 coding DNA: TGTGCCACCAGCAGAGGAGTGAGGCTGAGCTCCTACGAGCAGTACTTC.